This T cell receptor beta chain stems from a study of glioma-infiltrating T cells. TCR alpha and beta CDR3 regions were amplified from RNA using iRepertoire nested multiplex PCR. MiXCR was run by TCRdb on the multiplex PCR reads, yielding one entry per CDR3 protein. The sample has fewer than 200,000 distinct CDR3 sequences, about 32% seen once; the top ten hold 20% to 25%. This receptor was obtained from a human donor with low-grade glioma or glioblastoma, undergoing nonglioma brain surgery, or in good health (not recorded which). Sequenced: glioma tissue, nonneoplastic brain tissue, or PBMCs (not recorded which).

The CDR3 DNA follows: TGTGCCAGCAGCTTAGCTCCCAGTTCCGGAACCAACTCCTACGAGCAGTACTTC. This translates into CASSLAPSSGTNSYEQYF. The rearrangement joins TRBV7-9 to TRBJ2-7, with D unresolved. Trimming left V 0 bases short and J 0 bases short, with 18 bases between. Germline CDR1 and CDR2: SEHNR and FQNEAQ (reference sequence). The CDR3 is 18 amino acids.